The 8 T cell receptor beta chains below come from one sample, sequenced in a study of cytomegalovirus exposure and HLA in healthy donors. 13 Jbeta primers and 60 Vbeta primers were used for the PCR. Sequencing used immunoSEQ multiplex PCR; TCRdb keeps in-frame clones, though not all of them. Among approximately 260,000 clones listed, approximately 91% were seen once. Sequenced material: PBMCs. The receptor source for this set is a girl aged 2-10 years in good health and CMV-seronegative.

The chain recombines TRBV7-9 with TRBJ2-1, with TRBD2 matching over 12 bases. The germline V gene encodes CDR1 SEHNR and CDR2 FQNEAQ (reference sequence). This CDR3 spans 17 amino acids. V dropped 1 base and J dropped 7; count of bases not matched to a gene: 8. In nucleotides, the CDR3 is TGTGCCAGCAGCTTAGGGACTAGCGGGACCGGGTGGAATGAGCAGTTCTTC. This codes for CASSLGTSGTGWNEQFF.

Here the CDR3 DNA reads TGTGCCAGCAGCCCCCAGACAGGGGTCCCCTACGAGCAGTACTTC. Its translation: CASSPQTGVPYEQYF. The rearrangement joins TRBV13 to TRBJ2-7; TRBD1 matches 8 bases. CDR1 is PRHDT, CDR2 FYEKMQ, per germline (reference sequence). The junction had 8 bases not matched to a gene; V was cut back by 5 bases and J by 2 bases. The CDR3 runs to 15 residues.

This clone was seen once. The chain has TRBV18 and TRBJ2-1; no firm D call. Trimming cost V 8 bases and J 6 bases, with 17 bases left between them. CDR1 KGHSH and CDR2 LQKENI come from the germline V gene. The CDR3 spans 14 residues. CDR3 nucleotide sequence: TGTGCCAGCCTGGTGCCTAGTGCGTCCAATGAGCAGTTCTTC. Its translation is CASLVPSASNEQFF.

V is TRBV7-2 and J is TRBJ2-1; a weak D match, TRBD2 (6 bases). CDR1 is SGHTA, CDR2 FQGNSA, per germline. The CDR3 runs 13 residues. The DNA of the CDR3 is TGTGCAAGCCAGGAAACGGGAGAGGGTGAGCAGTTCTTC. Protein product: CASQETGEGEQFF.

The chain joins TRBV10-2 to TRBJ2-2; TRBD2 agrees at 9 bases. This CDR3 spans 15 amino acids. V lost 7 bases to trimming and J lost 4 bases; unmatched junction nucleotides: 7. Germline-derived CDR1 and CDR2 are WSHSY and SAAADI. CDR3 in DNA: TGCGCCAGCATGCGGGAGGGCCCAGGCACCGGGGAGCTGTTTTTT. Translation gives CASMREGPGTGELFF.

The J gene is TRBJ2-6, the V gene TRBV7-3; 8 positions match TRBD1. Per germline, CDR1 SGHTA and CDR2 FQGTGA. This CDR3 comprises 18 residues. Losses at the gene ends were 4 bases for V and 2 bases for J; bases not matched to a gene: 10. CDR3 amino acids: CASSSKGVQGAGANVLTF. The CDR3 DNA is TGTGCCAGCAGCTCAAAGGGGGTACAGGGGGCTGGGGCCAACGTCCTGACTTTC.

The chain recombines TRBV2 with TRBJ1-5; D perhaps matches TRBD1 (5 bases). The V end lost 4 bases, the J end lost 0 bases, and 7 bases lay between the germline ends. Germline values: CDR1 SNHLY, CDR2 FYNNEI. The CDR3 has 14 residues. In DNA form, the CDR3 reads TGTGCCAGCAGTGGACAGAGTAGCAATCAGCCCCAGCATTTT. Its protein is CASSGQSSNQPQHF.

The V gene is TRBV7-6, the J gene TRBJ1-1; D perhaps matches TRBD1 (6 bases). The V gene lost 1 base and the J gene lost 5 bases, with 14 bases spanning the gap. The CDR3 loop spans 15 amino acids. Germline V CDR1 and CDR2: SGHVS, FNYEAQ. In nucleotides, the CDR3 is TGTGCCAGCAGCTTAGTCGAGAACAGGGTAACTGAAGCTTTCTTT. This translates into CASSLVENRVTEAFF.